The source of this T cell receptor beta chain is a study of blood T cell repertoires in COVID-19 (dated by TCRdb to between 2020 and 2021). Describing the broader study: Samples covering the acute and convalescent phases of COVID-19 were provided by collaborators in the United States, Italy and Spain. The material from the prospective study consisted of cDNA or gDNA derived from T cells, B-cell-depleted T cells, or PBMCs. The dataset comprised deeply sampled blood TCRbeta repertoires from subjects exposed to, actively infected with, or recovered from COVID-19. A freely available public database, intended as a resource for researchers studying the immune response to SARS-CoV-2, is where the repertoires were released. The samples were drawn from two sources: the first 160 participants of the ongoing ImmuneRACE study, and 1,254 subjects contributed by 6 global collaborators. A de-identified subject ID, COVID-19 status, age in years and sex were almost always included in the sample metadata. Where available, HLA class I and class II types were taken from metadata supplied by the sample provider and were not determined by assay-based typing.

At one collaborating source in Seattle, patients were enrolled during active infection and were followed longitudinally through the course of disease. The collaborating institutions used their own protocols to collect whole blood in K2EDTA tubes. For TCRbeta analysis, collaborators shipped samples as frozen whole blood, isolated PBMCs, or DNA extracted from either of those sample types. TCRbeta CDR3 regions were amplified from genomic DNA using the immunoSEQ Assay, a bias-controlled multiplex PCR. In the paper's pipeline: Within the assay, amplification of reference gene primers was used to estimate how many nucleated cells each sample contained. To quantify the absolute abundance of each unique TCRbeta CDR3 rearrangement, sequence reads were collapsed and filtered. Productive Simpson clonality was computed per sample as the square root of Simpson's diversity index over productive rearrangements. The table was pulled from immuneACCESS by TCRdb, which kept in-frame rearrangements only. Such tables lose some clones; where checked, under half of the loss comes from unresolved V genes, and the rest has no known cause. Clone size and the V and J calls come from that table; the DNA yielded D and trimming. In all, the sample holds roughly 30,000 clones, and approximately 88% of those were seen once. The ten most abundant clones make up 6.5% to 10% of the sample.

V loses 0 bases, J loses 4 bases, and the germline ends lie 12 bases apart. The CDR3 goes from the cysteine to the phenylalanine over 15 residues. Only the CDR3 DNA stays, 45 bases, in frame from base 1. Per the germline V gene (reference sequence), SEHNR is the CDR1 and FQNEAQ is the CDR2. This clone was recorded a few times. Its antigen is not yet known. No base qualities exist here, and no much larger clone lies one base off it. What the work shows at the level of the full study, not this receptor alone: The amount of clinical and demographic metadata varied by source and participant and was provided uncurated.

The chain is made from TRBV7-9 and TRBJ1-2, and possibly TRBD1, on 6 matching bases. The sample was peripheral blood. This TCR came from a man aged 60 to 75 with COVID-19, enrolled during active disease. This receptor carries the CDR3 CASSLAPGEGYGYTF. The DNA is TGTGCCAGCAGCTTAGCTCCAGGGGAAGGCTATGGCTACACCTTC.